These T cell receptor beta chains were read from a single sample in a study of cytomegalovirus exposure and HLA in healthy donors. The repertoire was sequenced with immunoSEQ multiplex PCR; TCRdb's copy has only in-frame clones and lacks some. The sample has approximately 110,000 clones, more than 65% seen once; the top ten hold roughly 0.87%. The sample consisted of PBMCs. Receptors originate from a woman aged 25-40 years in good health and CMV-seronegative. The CDR3 runs from the conserved cysteine through the conserved F or W. A D gene is named only where the DNA matches it firmly. Expanded clones are given a class, and other clones once, few, many or no size at all.

TRBJ2-7 TRBV29-1 TRBD1 . CSVETTGTGAPYEQYF TGCAGCGTTGAAACTACCGGGACAGGGGCCCCTTACGAGCAGTACTTC
TRBJ2-7 TRBV2 . . CASSDNGGTTYEQYF TGTGCCAGCAGTGATAACGGGGGGACAACTTACGAGCAGTACTTC
TRBJ1-1 TRBV19 TRBD1 few CASSISVRGRFTEAFF TGTGCCAGTAGTATCAGTGTAAGGGGGCGGTTCACTGAAGCTTTCTTT
TRBJ2-5 TRBV19 . . CASSTGTEIEETQYF TGTGCCAGTAGTACCGGGACTGAAATTGAAGAGACCCAGTACTTC
TRBJ2-7 TRBV30 TRBD2 . CALSSGRWYEQYF TGTGCCCTATCTAGCGGGAGATGGTACGAGCAGTACTTC
TRBJ1-2 TRBV15 . . CATSREGGGGGYTF TGTGCCACCAGCAGAGAGGGGGGCGGGGGTGGCTACACCTTC
TRBJ1-6 TRBV6-5 TRBD1 . CASQQTGINSPLHF TGTGCCAGCCAGCAGACAGGGATCAATTCACCCCTCCACTTT
TRBJ1-4 TRBV29-1 . . CSVPSPTNEKLFF TGCAGCGTGCCCAGTCCAACTAATGAAAAACTGTTTTTT
TRBJ1-1 TRBV7-9 . . CASSPTDGSEAFF TGTGCCAGCAGTCCTACAGATGGGTCTGAAGCTTTCTTT
TRBJ2-1 TRBV12-5 . few CASGLSRDEQFF TGTGCTAGTGGTTTGTCCAGGGATGAGCAGTTCTTC
TRBJ1-5 TRBV30 . once CAWSFGGNQPQHF TGTGCCTGGAGTTTCGGGGGCAATCAGCCCCAGCATTTT
TRBJ1-1 TRBV30 . . CAWGGRGERRAEAFF TGTGCCTGGGGGGGGAGGGGGGAGCGGAGGGCTGAAGCTTTCTTT
TRBJ1-1 TRBV7-3 TRBD1 . CASSSDRGTEAFF TGTGCCAGCAGCTCGGACAGGGGCACTGAAGCTTTCTTT
TRBJ1-2 TRBV5-1 TRBD1 . CASSSPGGLYGYTF TGCGCCAGCAGCTCTCCAGGGGGATTGTATGGCTACACCTTC
TRBJ1-1 TRBV18 . . CASSPLALGVNTEAFF TGTGCCAGCTCACCCCTCGCCTTGGGCGTGAACACTGAAGCTTTCTTT
TRBJ2-1 TRBV9 . few CASSVGGTAGPYNEQFF TGTGCCAGCAGCGTAGGGGGAACGGCAGGGCCCTACAATGAGCAGTTCTTC
TRBJ1-1 TRBV18 TRBD1 few CASSLNRGAHETEAFF TGTGCCAGCTCGCTGAACAGGGGTGCGCACGAGACTGAAGCTTTCTTT
TRBJ1-1 TRBV2 . . CASITRGNTEAFF TGTGCCAGCATTACCAGGGGTAACACTGAAGCTTTCTTT
TRBJ1-5 TRBV27 . . CASAGMGQPQHF TGTGCCAGTGCAGGGATGGGGCAGCCCCAGCATTTT
TRBJ2-5 TRBV18 TRBD2 . CASSPRGLAGLQETQYF TGTGCCAGCTCACCGAGGGGGCTAGCGGGGTTACAAGAGACCCAGTACTTC
TRBJ2-7 TRBV5-6 TRBD1 . CASSPWTGEQYF TGTGCCAGCAGCCCCTGGACAGGCGAACAGTACTTC
TRBJ1-4 TRBV6-5 . . CASSRTAFNEKLFF TGTGCCAGCAGCCGGACAGCGTTTAATGAAAAACTGTTTTTT
TRBJ2-3 TRBV30 . . CAWSAGSVDTQYF TGTGCCTGGAGTGCCGGGTCCGTAGATACGCAGTATTTT
TRBJ1-1 TRBV29-1 . . CSVEGRGTEAFF TGCAGCGTTGAAGGTCGGGGCACTGAAGCTTTCTTT
TRBJ1-5 TRBV19 . . CASSIALNQPQHF TGTGCCAGTAGTATAGCCCTCAATCAGCCCCAGCATTTT
TRBJ2-2 TRBV10-3 . few CAISIAANTGELFF TGTGCCATCAGTATCGCAGCGAACACCGGGGAGCTGTTTTTT
TRBJ2-5 TRBV5-1 TRBD1 . CASTIRTGGQETQYF TGCGCCAGTACAATTCGGACAGGGGGCCAGGAGACCCAGTACTTC
TRBJ1-1 TRBV7-2 . . CASSLAAGNTEAFF TGTGCCAGCAGCTTAGCGGCAGGGAACACTGAAGCTTTCTTT
TRBJ2-5 TRBV7-7 TRBD1 . CASSLAGAGGGTQYF TGTGCCAGCAGCTTAGCTGGGGCAGGGGGCGGAACCCAGTACTTC
TRBJ1-1 TRBV18 . few CASSPRQAMNTEAFF TGTGCCAGCTCACCTAGACAGGCTATGAACACTGAAGCTTTCTTT
TRBJ1-1 TRBV9 . . CASGPQGLNTEAFF TGTGCCAGCGGCCCGCAGGGCTTAAACACTGAAGCTTTCTTT
TRBJ1-5 TRBV4-2 . . CASSQEGEFSNQPQHF TGTGCCAGCAGCCAAGAAGGAGAGTTTAGCAATCAGCCCCAGCATTTT
TRBJ2-7 TRBV30 . . CAWSVRDLHF TGTGCCTGGAGTGTGCGGGACCTTCACTTC
TRBJ1-2 TRBV6-5 TRBD1 few CASSWGQGYGYTF TGTGCCAGCAGTTGGGGACAGGGCTATGGCTACACCTTC
TRBJ1-6 TRBV11-2 . . CASSLRGSPLHF TGTGCCAGCAGCTTGCGGGGTTCACCCCTCCACTTT
TRBJ1-5 TRBV5-8 TRBD1 . CASSLPGTAYQPQHF TGTGCCAGCAGCCTTCCCGGGACAGCGTATCAGCCCCAGCATTTT
TRBJ1-5 TRBV29-1 . few CSVYEGDQPQHF TGCAGCGTTTACGAGGGGGATCAGCCCCAGCATTTT
TRBJ1-1 TRBV18 . . CASSPPTNTEAFF TGTGCCAGCTCACCACCGACAAACACTGAAGCTTTCTTT
TRBJ1-6 TRBV9 . . CASSVGALSNSPLHF TGTGCCAGCAGCGTAGGCGCTCTCTCTAATTCACCCCTCCACTTT
TRBJ1-4 TRBV19 . . CASSTQGGEKLFF TGTGCCAGTAGTACCCAGGGCGGCGAAAAACTGTTTTTT
TRBJ1-1 TRBV9 . . CASSVSTANTEAFF TGTGCCAGCAGCGTATCGACTGCGAACACTGAAGCTTTCTTT
TRBJ2-7 TRBV9 . . CASSSGEVGYEQYF TGTGCCAGCAGCTCCGGGGAGGTTGGCTACGAGCAGTACTTC
TRBJ1-1 TRBV7-2 . . CASSAQGFTEAFF TGTGCCAGCAGCGCTCAGGGGTTCACTGAAGCTTTCTTT
TRBJ1-2 TRBV7-9 TRBD1 . CASSLNRDSEKRGYTF TGTGCCAGCAGCTTAAACCGGGACAGCGAAAAAAGAGGCTACACCTTC
TRBJ1-2 TRBV6-4 . . CASSDRPEGGGYTF TGTGCCAGCAGTGACCGACCAGAGGGAGGGGGCTACACCTTC